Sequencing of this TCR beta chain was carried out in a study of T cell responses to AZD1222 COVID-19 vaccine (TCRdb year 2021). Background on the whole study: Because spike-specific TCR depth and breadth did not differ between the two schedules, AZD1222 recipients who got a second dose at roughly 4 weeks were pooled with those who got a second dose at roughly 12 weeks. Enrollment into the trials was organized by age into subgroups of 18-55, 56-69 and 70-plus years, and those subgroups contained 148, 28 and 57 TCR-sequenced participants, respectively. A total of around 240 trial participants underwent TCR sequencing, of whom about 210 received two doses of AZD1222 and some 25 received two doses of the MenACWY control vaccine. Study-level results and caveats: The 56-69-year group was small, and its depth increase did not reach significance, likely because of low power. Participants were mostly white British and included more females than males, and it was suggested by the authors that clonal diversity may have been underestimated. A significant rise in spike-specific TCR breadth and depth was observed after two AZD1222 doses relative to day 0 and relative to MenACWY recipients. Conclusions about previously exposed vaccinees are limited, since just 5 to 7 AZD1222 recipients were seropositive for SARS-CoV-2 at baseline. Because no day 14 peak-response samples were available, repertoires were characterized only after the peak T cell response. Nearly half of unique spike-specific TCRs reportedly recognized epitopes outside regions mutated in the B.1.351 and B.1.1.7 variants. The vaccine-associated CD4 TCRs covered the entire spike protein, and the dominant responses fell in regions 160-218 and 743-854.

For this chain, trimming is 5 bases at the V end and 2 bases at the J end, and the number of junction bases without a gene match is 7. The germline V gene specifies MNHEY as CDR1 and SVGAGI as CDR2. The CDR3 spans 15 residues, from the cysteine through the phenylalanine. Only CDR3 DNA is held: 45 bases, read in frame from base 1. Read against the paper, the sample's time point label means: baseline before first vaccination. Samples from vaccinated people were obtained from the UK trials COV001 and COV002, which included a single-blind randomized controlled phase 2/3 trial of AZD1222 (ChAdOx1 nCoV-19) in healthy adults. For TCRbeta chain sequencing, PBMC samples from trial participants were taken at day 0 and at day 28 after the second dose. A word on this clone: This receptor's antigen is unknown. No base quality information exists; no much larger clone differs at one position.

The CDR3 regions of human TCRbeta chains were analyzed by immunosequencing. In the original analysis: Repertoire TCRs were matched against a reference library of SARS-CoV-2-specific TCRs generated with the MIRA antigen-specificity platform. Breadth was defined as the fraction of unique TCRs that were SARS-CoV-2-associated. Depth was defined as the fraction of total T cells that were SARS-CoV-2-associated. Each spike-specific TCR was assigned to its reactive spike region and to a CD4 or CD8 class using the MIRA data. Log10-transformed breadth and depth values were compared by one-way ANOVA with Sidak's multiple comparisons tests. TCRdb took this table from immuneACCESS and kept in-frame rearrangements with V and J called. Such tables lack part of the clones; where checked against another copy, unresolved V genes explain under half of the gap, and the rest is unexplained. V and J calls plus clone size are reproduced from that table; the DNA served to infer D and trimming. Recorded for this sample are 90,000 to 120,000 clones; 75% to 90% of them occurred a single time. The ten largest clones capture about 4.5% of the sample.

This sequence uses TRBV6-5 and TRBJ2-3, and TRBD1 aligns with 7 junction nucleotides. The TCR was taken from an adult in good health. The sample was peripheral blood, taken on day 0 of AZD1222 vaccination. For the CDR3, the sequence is CASSHGTDNTDTQYF. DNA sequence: TGTGCCAGCAGTCATGGGACAGACAACACAGATACGCAGTATTTT.